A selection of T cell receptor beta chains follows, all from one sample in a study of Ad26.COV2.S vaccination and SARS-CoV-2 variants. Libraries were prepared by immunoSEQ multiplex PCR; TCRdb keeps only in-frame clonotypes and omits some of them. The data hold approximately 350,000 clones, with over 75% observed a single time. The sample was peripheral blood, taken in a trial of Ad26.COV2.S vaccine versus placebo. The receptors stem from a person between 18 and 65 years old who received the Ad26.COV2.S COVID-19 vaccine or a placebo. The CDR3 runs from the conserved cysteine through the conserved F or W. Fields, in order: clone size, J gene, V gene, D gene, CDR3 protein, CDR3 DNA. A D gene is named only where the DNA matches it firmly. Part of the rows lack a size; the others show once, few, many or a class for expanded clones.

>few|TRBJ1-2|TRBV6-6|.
CASKIVEDSSGYTF
TGTGCCAGTAAAATCGTAGAGGACTCAAGTGGCTACACCTTC
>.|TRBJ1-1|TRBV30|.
CAWSVNPGGEAFF
TGTGCCTGGAGTGTAAATCCCGGTGGTGAAGCTTTCTTT
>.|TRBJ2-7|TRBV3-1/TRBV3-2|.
CASSQGGQEQYF
TGTGCCAGCAGCCAAGGGGGGCAAGAGCAGTACTTC
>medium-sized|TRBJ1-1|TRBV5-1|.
CASSLARDTLKDTEAFF
TGCGCCAGCAGCTTGGCCAGGGACACGCTCAAGGACACTGAAGCTTTCTTT
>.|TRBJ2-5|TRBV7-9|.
CASSLSIENQETQYF
TGTGCCAGCAGCTTAAGCATCGAGAACCAAGAGACCCAGTACTTC
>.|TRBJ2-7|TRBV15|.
CATSRDRASSYEQYF
TGTGCCACCAGCAGAGACAGGGCCTCCTCCTACGAGCAGTACTTC
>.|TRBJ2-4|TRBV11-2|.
CASSSQTPGDIQYF
TGTGCCAGCAGCTCACAGACACCGGGTGACATTCAGTACTTC
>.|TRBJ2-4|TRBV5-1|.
CASSSILEDIQYF
TGCGCCAGCAGCTCCATCCTAGAGGACATTCAGTACTTC
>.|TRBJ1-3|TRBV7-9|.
CASSPRRNTIYF
TGTGCCAGCAGCCCCCGGCGAAACACCATATATTTT
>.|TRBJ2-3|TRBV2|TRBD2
CASVGLAADTQYF
TGTGCCAGCGTCGGACTAGCGGCAGATACGCAGTATTTT
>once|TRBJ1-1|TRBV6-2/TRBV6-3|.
CASSYDRFNTEAFF
TGTGCCAGCAGTTACGATCGCTTCAACACTGAAGCTTTCTTT
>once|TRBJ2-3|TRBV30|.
CAWRDSGLDTQYF
TGTGCCTGGAGAGACTCGGGCTTAGATACGCAGTATTTT
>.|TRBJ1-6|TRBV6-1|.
CASSEAGHRSSYNSPLHF
TGTGCCAGCAGTGAGGCGGGACACCGAAGCTCCTATAATTCACCCCTCCACTTT
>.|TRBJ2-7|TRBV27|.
CASSLSGPREQYF
TGTGCCAGCAGTTTGTCGGGTCCTCGTGAGCAGTACTTC
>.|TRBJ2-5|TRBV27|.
CASSSHLGVQETQYF
TGTGCCAGCAGTTCCCACCTCGGGGTCCAAGAGACCCAGTACTTC
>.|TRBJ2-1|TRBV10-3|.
CAISESLYNEQFF
TGTGCCATCAGTGAAAGCCTTTACAATGAGCAGTTCTTC